Listed below are T cell receptor beta chains from one sample, sequenced in a study of blood T cell repertoires in COVID-19. Some clones are missing from TCRdb's copy, which holds only in-frame ones; the method was immunoSEQ multiplex PCR. This table holds about 300,000 clones, around 92% found once. The sample comprised PBMCs or T cells enriched from blood (not recorded which). The receptors stem from a woman aged 45 to 65 who had been exposed to COVID-19. Both conserved end residues are part of each CDR3. The size field is filled for only some rows; it gives once, few, many or a size class.

clone_size	v_call	j_call	cdr3_aa
few	TRBV19	TRBJ1-3	CASSTWTGNTIYF
.	TRBV28	TRBJ1-6	CASRETVNSPLHF
.	TRBV6-5	TRBJ1-2	CASSSQGSGYGYTF
.	TRBV29-1	TRBJ1-5	CSVGQGNQPQHF
.	TRBV19	TRBJ2-3	CASSIGPRGDTQYF
.	TRBV2	TRBJ1-1	CASRIGGGMTEAFF
.	TRBV5-5	TRBJ1-2	CASSLVQGNYGYTF
few	TRBV7-9	TRBJ2-7	CASSLAPGQEYEQYF
.	TRBV6-2/TRBV6-3	TRBJ2-7	CASSTRTGVGEQYF
once	TRBV4-1	TRBJ1-1	CASSREDRHTEAFF
.	TRBV7-9	TRBJ2-7	CASSQRTGSRYEQYF
.	TRBV28	TRBJ1-6	CASSKGRGYNSPLHF
.	TRBV19	TRBJ1-4	CASSKTTGSTNEKLFF
.	TRBV10-3	TRBJ2-1	CAISEQTPGQGTSEQFF
.	TRBV7-9	TRBJ1-5	CASSQDRHRSQHF
.	TRBV19	TRBJ1-5	CASRPGQGANQPQHF